This TCR beta chain was captured in a study of beta chain features in type 1 diabetes (dated by TCRdb to the late 2010s). At the level of the whole study: Mean age, gender distribution, total cell number and subset yield were not different between patients and healthy donors. A total of some 110 million sorted cells were examined across all samples, and a strong correlation was observed between cell number per subset and RNA yield. Whereas all 28 donors provided naive and central memory subsets, regulatory and stem cell-like memory subsets were isolated from just 8 patients and roughly eight healthy donors. In the study, recently diagnosed type 1 diabetes patients and matched healthy donors were compared on the TCRB repertoires of their sorted circulating CD4+ T cell subsets.

General findings and caveats noted by the study authors: PCR may preferentially amplify shorter templates, but because patient and control samples were amplified and corrected together, any resulting skew would affect both groups equally. In all four CD4+ subsets, TCRB CDR3 length was moderately but significantly shorter in type 1 diabetes patients. Naive, central memory and regulatory TCRB repertoires appeared more similar among patients than among healthy donors. Only small numbers of individuals were included in the HLA sub-analyses, which left unresolved whether HLA type had any influence on TCRB rearrangement. Sequencing cDNA rather than genomic DNA could over-represent highly expressing activated cells, although activation and CD3 levels did not differ between groups. At VDJ recombination sites, type 1 diabetes patients had fewer insertions and more deleted nucleotides, which implies abnormalities in thymic rearrangement.

The entire amount of isolated RNA was reverse transcribed using the High Capacity cDNA Reverse Transcription Kit, so the sequenced TCRB transcripts were expressed ones. Deep immunoSEQ sequencing was applied to naive, central memory and regulatory T cell samples, giving an average of around 3.4 million total reads per sample. Sorted cells were lysed in RLT buffer, and RNA was extracted using DNase-treated RNeasy Micro or Mini kits according to cell number. Each cell subset was processed on its own to prevent cross-contamination, while patient and healthy donor samples were processed together. Using the immunoSEQ multiplex PCR, TCRB sequences were amplified from cDNA into 87-bp fragments spanning the CDR3 region. Sequencing of the amplicons was done on the Illumina HiSeq platform. The paper's processing steps were these. PCR bias was corrected computationally using synthetic template baselines, and reads within Hamming distance 2 were collapsed, with unmergeable singletons discarded. By aligning reads against IMGT, V, D and J genes, CDR3 length, and insertions or deletions at six rearrangement sites were assigned. Within each subset, clonotype counts were normalized to sorted cell number, and only after that were true diversity and Gini coefficients computed with the tcR R package. The overlap coefficient, calculated on TCRB nucleotide sequences, was used to quantify repertoire sharing. Out-of-frame TCRB sequences from naive cells were analyzed to stand in for the pre-selection repertoire. TCRdb obtained this table from immuneACCESS and retained in-frame rearrangements with V and J assigned. These tables miss some clones; where compared with another copy, unresolved V genes account for less than half of the shortfall, and the remainder is unexplained. That table furnishes V, J and clone size, whereas the DNA furnished D and trimming. Within this sample are under 950,000 clones, with 15% to 20% of them counted one time only. Around 0.02% of the sample is taken by the ten largest.

Each donor gave one peripheral blood draw, averaging roughly 100 mL, which was collected into heparinised tubes. Naive, central memory, regulatory and stem cell-like memory CD4+ T cells were sorted on a BD FACSAria II using a panel including CD45RO, CCR7, CD25, CD127, CD95 and CD27. A purity above 98% was achieved for all sorted populations. Right away, PBMCs were isolated by Lymphoprep density gradient centrifugation and were stained directly, with no culture step. To minimize batch effects, samples were stained and sorted in pairs, one healthy donor with one patient per experiment. This clone occurred a few times. The clone's antigen remains unknown. No much larger clone is present one base from it, and per-base qualities are unavailable. Per the germline V gene, MGHRA is the CDR1 and YSYEKL is the CDR2. Taken from cysteine to phenylalanine, the CDR3 has 17 residues. Only the CDR3 region is kept as DNA, spanning 51 bases read in frame from base 1. Relative to germline, V is missing 3 bases and J is missing 4 bases, with 10 bases of the junction outside any gene match.

The sequence derives from a woman aged 18 to 35 in good health. Sample: naive CD4+ T cells from blood. The sample's cell subset or site label is to be understood as: true naive CD4+ T cells. The chain uses TRBV4-1 and TRBJ2-1; the central 9 bases match TRBD2. The bases read TGCGCCAGCAGCCAGCAAATGAGGCTAGCGGGATACAATGAGCAGTTCTTC. It specifies CASSQQMRLAGYNEQFF.